One sample yielded the 18 T cell receptor beta chains listed below, sequenced in a study of blood T cell repertoires in COVID-19. Some clones are missing from TCRdb's copy, which holds only in-frame ones; the method was immunoSEQ multiplex PCR. The profile shows about 130,000 clones, around 76% of them singletons. Sequencing was performed on peripheral blood. These receptors were taken from a man aged 55-75 years with acute or convalescent COVID-19.

This clone came up a few times. This chain links TRBV5-4 with TRBJ2-3, with a weak D call TRBD1 (6 bases). Germline V gives CDR1 SGHNT, CDR2 YYREEE (reference sequence). The CDR3 contains 15 residues. The V and J ends lost 4 bases and 1 base respectively, with 13 bases between them. The CDR3 is CASSGGPGRTDTQYF. The CDR3 region has the DNA TGTGCCAGCAGCGGGGGCCCTGGACGCACAGATACGCAGTATTTT.

This clone was counted only a few times. This chain links TRBV30 with TRBJ2-1; 9 nucleotides align to TRBD2. The CDR3 covers 15 residues. Germline V lookup: CDR1 GTSNPN, CDR2 SVGIG (reference sequence). Trimming took 2 bases from V and 2 from J; bases not matched to a gene: 4. The CDR3 loop is CAWSPLAGTYNEQFF. DNA of the CDR3: TGTGCCTGGAGTCCCCTAGCGGGGACCTACAATGAGCAGTTCTTC.

This clone has a single count. The rearrangement uses TRBV23-1 and TRBJ1-2; perhaps TRBD1 as D (6 bases). TRBV23-1 counts as an open reading frame of uncertain function. Trimming removed 0 bases from V and 4 bases from J, with 9 bases in between. The CDR3 sequence is 14 residues long. CDR3 region: CASSQSGASYGYTF. Here the CDR3 DNA reads TGCGCCAGCAGTCAATCGGGGGCAAGCTATGGCTACACCTTC.

The chain couples TRBV19 to TRBJ2-7; TRBD1 matches 10 bases. The CDR3 totals 15 residues. CDR1 is LNHDA and CDR2 is SQIVND in the germline V gene (reference sequence). Trimming at V came to 6 bases and at J to 4 bases, leaving 9 bases not matched to a gene. The CDR3 here is CASRTGQGLQYEQYF. In DNA form, the CDR3 reads TGTGCCAGTAGGACGGGACAGGGGCTTCAATACGAGCAGTACTTC.

J is TRBJ1-2 and V is TRBV3-1 (or the pseudogene TRBV3-2), with D unclear. Germline assignment: CDR1 LGHDT and CDR2 YNNKEL (reference sequence). The CDR3 contains 15 residues. V was trimmed by 4 bases and J by 4 bases, leaving 16 bases between them. CDR3 sequence (DNA): TGTGCCAGCAGCCCGGAGATCCCCAGAACCTATGGCTACACCTTC. The encoded protein is CASSPEIPRTYGYTF.

The chain is built from TRBV19 and TRBJ1-1, with D perhaps TRBD1 (5 bases). CDR1 and CDR2 (germline): LNHDA, SQIVND (reference sequence). The CDR3 extends over 14 amino acids. V was shortened by 3 bases and J by 1 base, with 9 bases between the two germline ends. CDR3 region: CASSIIRANTEAFF. The CDR3 bases are TGTGCCAGTAGTATTATCAGGGCGAACACTGAAGCTTTCTTT.

This clone was observed once. The J gene is TRBJ1-1, the V gene TRBV5-4; 7 bases fit TRBD1. The CDR3 has 16 amino acids. V gave up 2 bases and J gave up 7 bases; unmatched junction bases: 14. Germline V lookup: CDR1 SGHNT, CDR2 YYREEE (reference sequence). CDR3 nucleotides: TGTGCCAGCAGCTTTGGGGGTGCGACAGGGATCGGTGAAGCTTTCTTT. It codes for CASSFGGATGIGEAFF. The full variable domain, completed using reference TRBV5-4 and TRBJ1-1, is ETGVTQSPTHLIKTRGQQVTLRCSSQSGHNTVSWYQQALGQGPQFIFQYYREEENGRGNFPPRFSGLQFPNYSSELNVNALELDDSALYLCASSFGGATGIGEAFFGQGTRLTVV.

The chain joins TRBV30 to TRBJ1-2, with D maybe TRBD1 (6 bases). Trimming shortened V by 1 base and J by 4 bases, and 16 bases separated the two germline ends. The CDR3 runs 15 residues. CDR1 is GTSNPN and CDR2 is SVGIG in the germline V gene (reference sequence). CDR3 sequence (DNA): TGTGCCTGGAGTGCGCAGGGGCGAGGAAGCTATGGCTACACCTTC. It yields the protein CAWSAQGRGSYGYTF. Based on the CDR3 plus reference TRBV30 and TRBJ1-2, the full variable domain is SQTIHQWPATLVQPVGSPLSLECTVEGTSNPNLYWYRQAAGRGLQLLFYSVGIGQISSEVPQNLSASRPQDRQFILSSKKLLLSDSGFYLCAWSAQGRGSYGYTFGSGTRLTVV.

The table lists this clone with a count of one. The chain uses TRBV12-3 or TRBV12-4 and TRBJ1-6; D remains ambiguous. V lost 6 bases and J lost 7, with 10 bases in between. This CDR3 is 13 amino acids long. CDR3 in DNA: TGTGCCAGCAGACGCGGGGAAAATTCACCCCTCCACTTT. Protein product: CASRRGENSPLHF.

The rearrangement uses TRBV12-1 and TRBJ1-4. TRBV12-1 is reported as a pseudogene. The CDR3 covers 17 residues. CDR3 sequence: CASSSPPEEMSQEKLFF. CDR3 sequence (DNA): TGTGCCAGCAGCTCCCCTCCGGAGGAAATGAGTCAGGAAAAACTGTTTTTT.

The genes are TRBV12-3 or TRBV12-4 and TRBJ1-5; a weak D match, TRBD1 (6 bases). CDR3 length equals 13 residues. Trimming shortened V by 3 bases and J by 7 bases, and 10 bases separated the two germline ends. The CDR3: CASSFGQGQPQHF. CDR3 coding DNA: TGTGCCAGCAGTTTCGGGCAGGGGCAGCCCCAGCATTTT.

This clone appeared once. V usage is TRBV19 and J usage is TRBJ2-5; D might be TRBD1 (6 bases). Trimming removed 6 bases from V and 1 base from J, with 12 bases in between. Germline V lookup: CDR1 LNHDA, CDR2 SQIVND (reference sequence). The CDR3 has 14 amino acids. This CDR3 reads CASSTTGTQETQYF. In nucleotides, the CDR3 is TGTGCCAGTAGCACAACAGGGACCCAAGAGACCCAGTACTTC. The full variable domain, its missing parts supplied by reference TRBV19 and TRBJ2-5, is DGGITQSPKYLFRKEGQNVTLSCEQNLNHDAMYWYRQDPGQGLRLIYYSQIVNDFQKGDIAEGYSVSREKKESFPLTVTSAQKNPTAFYLCASSTTGTQETQYFGPGTRLLVL.

The chain couples TRBV29-1 to TRBJ1-4; 7 positions match TRBD1. Germline V gene lookup returns CDR1 SQVTM and CDR2 ANQGSEA. The CDR3 spans 12 residues. V shed 6 bases, J shed 6 bases, and the junction held 4 bases outside the gene matches. The CDR3 region is CSVAGTDEKLFF. The CDR3 DNA sequence: TGCAGCGTGGCCGGGACAGATGAAAAACTGTTTTTT.

J is TRBJ2-2 and V is TRBV7-9, with 13 bases matching TRBD2. V dropped 5 bases and J dropped 5; count of bases not matched to a gene: 8. Germline-derived CDR1 and CDR2 are SEHNR and FQNEAQ (reference sequence). The CDR3 has 17 residues. The CDR3 protein is CASSRTSGGRGTGELFF. For the CDR3, the DNA is TGTGCCAGCAGCCGGACTAGCGGGGGCCGGGGGACCGGGGAGCTGTTTTTT.

This sequence joins TRBV6-5 and TRBJ1-6; 7 bases agree with TRBD1. The ends lost 0 bases at V and 10 bases at J; junction bases unmatched: 9. The CDR3 has 16 residues. The germline V gene encodes CDR1 MNHEY and CDR2 SVGAGI. The CDR3 region is CASSYSQGLRGSPLHF. CDR3 coding DNA: TGTGCCAGCAGTTACTCACAGGGGTTAAGGGGGTCACCCCTCCACTTT.

This sequence joins TRBV25-1 and TRBJ2-3, with 10 bases fitting TRBD1. CDR1 is MGHDK and CDR2 is SYGVNS in the germline V gene. The CDR3 has 15 residues. V lost 7 bases to trimming and J lost 0 bases; unmatched junction nucleotides: 4. In DNA form, the CDR3 reads TGTGCCAGCATGGACAGGGGGAGAAGCACAGATACGCAGTATTTT. This encodes CASMDRGRSTDTQYF.

The chain is built from TRBV5-1 and TRBJ1-4; 7 nucleotides align to TRBD1. Germline V CDR1 and CDR2: SGHRS, YFSETQ. The CDR3 contains 14 residues. Unmatched junction bases numbered 3, after V lost 0 bases and J lost 7 bases. For the CDR3, the DNA is TGCGCCAGCAGCTTGGGAGGGGGCGGTGAAAAACTGTTTTTT. This codes for CASSLGGGGEKLFF.

The chain couples TRBV2 to TRBJ1-2, with a possible D match to TRBD1 (6 bases). Trimming shortened V by 6 bases and J by 2 bases, and 10 bases separated the two germline ends. The CDR3 totals 13 residues. The germline V gene has CDR1 SNHLY and CDR2 FYNNEI. CDR3 bases: TGTGCCAGCAGGCCGGACAGAAACTATGGCTACACCTTC. This translates into CASRPDRNYGYTF.